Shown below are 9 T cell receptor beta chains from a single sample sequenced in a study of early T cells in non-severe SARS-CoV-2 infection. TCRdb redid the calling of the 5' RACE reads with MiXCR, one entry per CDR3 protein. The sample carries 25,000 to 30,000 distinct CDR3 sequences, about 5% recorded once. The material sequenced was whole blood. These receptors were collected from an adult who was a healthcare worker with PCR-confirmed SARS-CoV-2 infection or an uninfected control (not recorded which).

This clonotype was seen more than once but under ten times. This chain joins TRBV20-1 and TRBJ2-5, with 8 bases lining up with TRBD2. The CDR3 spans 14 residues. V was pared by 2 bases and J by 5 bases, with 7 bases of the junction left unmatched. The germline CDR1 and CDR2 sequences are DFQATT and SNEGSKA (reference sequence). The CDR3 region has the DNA TGCAGTGCTAGAAGCGCGGGAGGTCTGGAGACCCAGTACTTC. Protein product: CSARSAGGLETQYF.

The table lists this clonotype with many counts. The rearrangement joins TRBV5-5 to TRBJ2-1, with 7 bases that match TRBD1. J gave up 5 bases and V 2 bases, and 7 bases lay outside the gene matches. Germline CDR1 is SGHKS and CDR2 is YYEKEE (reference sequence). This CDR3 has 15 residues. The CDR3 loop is CASSLWGQSHNEQFF. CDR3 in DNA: TGTGCCAGCAGCTTATGGGGACAGAGTCACAATGAGCAGTTCTTC.

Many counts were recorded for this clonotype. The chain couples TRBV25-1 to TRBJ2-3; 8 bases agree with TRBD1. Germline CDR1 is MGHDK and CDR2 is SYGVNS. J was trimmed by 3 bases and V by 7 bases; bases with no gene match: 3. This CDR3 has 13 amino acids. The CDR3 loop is CASTDRVTDTQYF. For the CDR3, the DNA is TGTGCCAGCACGGACAGGGTTACAGATACGCAGTATTTT.

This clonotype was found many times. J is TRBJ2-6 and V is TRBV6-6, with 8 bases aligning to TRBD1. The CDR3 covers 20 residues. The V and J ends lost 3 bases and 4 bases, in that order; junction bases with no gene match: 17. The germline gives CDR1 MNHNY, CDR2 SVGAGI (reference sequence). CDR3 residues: CASSYRSGDRGTTGANVLTF. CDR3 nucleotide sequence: TGTGCCAGCAGTTATAGGTCCGGCGACAGGGGAACTACGGGGGCCAACGTCCTGACTTTC.

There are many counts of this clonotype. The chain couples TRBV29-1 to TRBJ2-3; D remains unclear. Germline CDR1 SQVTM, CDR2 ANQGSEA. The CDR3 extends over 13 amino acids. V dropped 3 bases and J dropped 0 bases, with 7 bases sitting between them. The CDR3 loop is CSVEPFSTDTQYF. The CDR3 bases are TGCAGCGTTGAGCCCTTTAGCACAGATACGCAGTATTTT.

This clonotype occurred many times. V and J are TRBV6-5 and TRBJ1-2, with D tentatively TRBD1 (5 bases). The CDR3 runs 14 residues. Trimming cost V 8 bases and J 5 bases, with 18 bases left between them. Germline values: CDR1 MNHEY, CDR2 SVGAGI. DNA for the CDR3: TGTGCCAGCGGGGGGGGAGGGGATACTTATGGCTACACCTTC. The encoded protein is CASGGGGDTYGYTF.

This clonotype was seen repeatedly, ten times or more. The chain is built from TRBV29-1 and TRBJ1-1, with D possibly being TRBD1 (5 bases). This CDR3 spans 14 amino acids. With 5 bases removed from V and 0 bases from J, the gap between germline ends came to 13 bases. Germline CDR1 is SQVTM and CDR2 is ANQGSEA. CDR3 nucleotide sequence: TGCAGCGTTATGTGGGGCAACTTGAACACTGAAGCTTTCTTT. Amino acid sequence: CSVMWGNLNTEAFF.

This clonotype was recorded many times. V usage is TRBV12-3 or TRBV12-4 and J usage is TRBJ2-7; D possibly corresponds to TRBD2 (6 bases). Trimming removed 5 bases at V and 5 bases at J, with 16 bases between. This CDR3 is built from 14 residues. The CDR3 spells CASSRMEGSNEQYF. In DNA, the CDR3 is TGTGCCAGCAGTAGGATGGAGGGTTCTAACGAGCAGTACTTC.

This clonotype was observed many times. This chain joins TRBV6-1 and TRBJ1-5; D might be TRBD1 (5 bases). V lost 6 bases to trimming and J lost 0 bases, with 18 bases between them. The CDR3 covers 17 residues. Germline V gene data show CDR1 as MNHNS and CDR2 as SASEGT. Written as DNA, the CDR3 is TGTGCCAGCAGGCGCCAGGGCCTAACTTATAGCAATCAGCCCCAGCATTTT. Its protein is CASRRQGLTYSNQPQHF.